The rows below give T cell receptor beta chains drawn from one sample of a study of blood T cells in healthy people across ages. TCRdb reprocessed the 5' RACE reads with MiXCR, giving one entry per CDR3 protein. Of about 1.4 million distinct CDR3 sequences listed, almost 60% are singletons. The sequencing input was blood. The receptors here all came from a man between 18 and 35 years old in good health. Each CDR3 is given with its conserved first and last residue. The D gene is left open where the match is weak. A clone size is listed for some rows: how often the clone was seen (once, few, many), or a class if it is expanded.

clone_size: -
v_call: TRBV18
j_call: TRBJ2-7
d_call: -
cdr3_aa: CASSPPFVPYEQYF
cdr3_nt: TGTGCCAGCTCACCACCGTTCGTTCCCTACGAGCAGTACTTC

clone_size: -
v_call: TRBV5-5
j_call: TRBJ2-2
d_call: -
cdr3_aa: CASSHREETGELFF
cdr3_nt: TGTGCCAGCAGCCACAGGGAAGAAACCGGGGAGCTGTTTTTT

clone_size: -
v_call: TRBV20-1
j_call: TRBJ2-5
d_call: -
cdr3_aa: CSASGTPGTQETQYF
cdr3_nt: TGCAGTGCTAGCGGGACTCCTGGTACTCAAGAGACCCAGTACTTC

clone_size: -
v_call: TRBV6-5
j_call: TRBJ1-2
d_call: -
cdr3_aa: CASRQDGGYTF
cdr3_nt: TGTGCCAGCAGACAAGATGGGGGCTACACCTTC

clone_size: -
v_call: TRBV5-6
j_call: TRBJ2-1
d_call: TRBD2
cdr3_aa: CASSPGLAGANSYNEQFF
cdr3_nt: TGTGCCAGCAGCCCTGGGCTAGCGGGGGCGAACTCCTACAATGAGCAGTTCTTC

clone_size: few
v_call: TRBV4-1
j_call: TRBJ2-7
d_call: -
cdr3_aa: CASSQAVGSYEQYF
cdr3_nt: TGCGCCAGCAGCCAAGCCGTCGGGTCCTACGAGCAGTACTTC

clone_size: once
v_call: TRBV5-1
j_call: TRBJ1-6
d_call: TRBD1
cdr3_aa: CASRLDRGSPLHF
cdr3_nt: TGCGCCAGCAGACTGGACAGGGGATCGCCCCTCCACTTT

clone_size: few
v_call: TRBV7-8
j_call: TRBJ2-7
d_call: TRBD1
cdr3_aa: CASSLGTGGIEQYF
cdr3_nt: TGTGCCAGCAGCTTAGGGACAGGGGGGATCGAGCAGTACTTC

clone_size: few
v_call: TRBV20-1
j_call: TRBJ2-5
d_call: -
cdr3_aa: CSASPDRDEETQYF
cdr3_nt: TGCAGTGCTAGCCCTGACCGGGACGAAGAGACCCAGTACTTC

clone_size: few
v_call: TRBV4-2
j_call: TRBJ1-1
d_call: -
cdr3_aa: CASSQDRIGEAFF
cdr3_nt: TGTGCCAGCAGCCAAGATAGGATAGGCGAAGCTTTCTTT

clone_size: -
v_call: TRBV5-1
j_call: TRBJ1-1
d_call: -
cdr3_aa: CASRVTLNTEAFF
cdr3_nt: TGCGCCAGCAGGGTCACCTTGAACACTGAAGCTTTCTTT

clone_size: -
v_call: TRBV28
j_call: TRBJ2-1
d_call: -
cdr3_aa: CASSLTGYDPNYNEQFF
cdr3_nt: TGTGCCAGCAGTTTAACTGGGTATGACCCTAACTACAATGAGCAGTTCTTC

clone_size: -
v_call: TRBV10-3
j_call: TRBJ1-2
d_call: -
cdr3_aa: CAISGLFQGYTF
cdr3_nt: TGTGCCATCTCCGGTTTATTCCAGGGCTACACCTTC

clone_size: -
v_call: TRBV7-2
j_call: TRBJ2-7
d_call: TRBD2
cdr3_aa: CASSLRTGLAATYEQYF
cdr3_nt: TGTGCCAGCAGCCTCAGAACGGGACTAGCGGCCACCTACGAGCAGTACTTC

clone_size: few
v_call: TRBV4-2
j_call: TRBJ1-2
d_call: -
cdr3_aa: CASSQFHSGTIYGYTF
cdr3_nt: TGTGCCAGCAGCCAATTTCATTCGGGAACCATCTATGGCTACACCTTC

clone_size: -
v_call: TRBV12-3/TRBV12-4
j_call: TRBJ2-3
d_call: TRBD2
cdr3_aa: CASSKGTSGRAVLTDTQYF
cdr3_nt: TGTGCCAGCAGTAAAGGGACTAGCGGGAGGGCCGTTCTCACAGATACGCAGTATTTT

clone_size: -
v_call: TRBV6-5
j_call: TRBJ2-1
d_call: -
cdr3_aa: CASRVASGSPLEQFF
cdr3_nt: TGTGCCAGCAGGGTCGCCAGCGGCAGTCCCCTTGAGCAGTTCTTC

clone_size: -
v_call: TRBV25-1
j_call: TRBJ2-3
d_call: TRBD2
cdr3_aa: CASSERLAGGTDTQYF
cdr3_nt: TGTGCTAGCAGTGAGAGACTAGCGGGGGGCACAGATACGCAGTATTTT

clone_size: -
v_call: TRBV5-1
j_call: TRBJ1-1
d_call: -
cdr3_aa: CASSLAEGIGTEAFF
cdr3_nt: TGCGCCAGCAGCTTGGCCGAAGGTATAGGCACTGAAGCTTTCTTT

clone_size: once
v_call: TRBV6-1
j_call: TRBJ2-4
d_call: -
cdr3_aa: CASRRGRNIQYF
cdr3_nt: TGTGCCAGCAGGCGAGGCAGGAACATTCAGTACTTC